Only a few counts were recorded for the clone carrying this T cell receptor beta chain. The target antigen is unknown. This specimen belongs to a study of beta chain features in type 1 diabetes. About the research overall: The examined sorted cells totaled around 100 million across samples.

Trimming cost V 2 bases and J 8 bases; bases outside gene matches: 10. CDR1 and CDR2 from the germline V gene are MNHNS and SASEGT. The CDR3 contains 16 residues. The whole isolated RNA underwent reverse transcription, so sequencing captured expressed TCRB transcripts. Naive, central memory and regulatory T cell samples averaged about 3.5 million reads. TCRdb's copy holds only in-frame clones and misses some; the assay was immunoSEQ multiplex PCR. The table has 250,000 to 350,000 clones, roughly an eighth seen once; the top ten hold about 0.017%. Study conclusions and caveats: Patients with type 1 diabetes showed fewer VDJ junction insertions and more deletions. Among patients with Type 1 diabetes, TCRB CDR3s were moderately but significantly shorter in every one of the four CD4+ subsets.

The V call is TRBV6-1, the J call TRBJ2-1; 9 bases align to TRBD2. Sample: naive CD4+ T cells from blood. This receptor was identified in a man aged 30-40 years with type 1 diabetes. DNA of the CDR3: TGTGCCAGCAGTGAACCGAGCGGGAGGATGGGGGATGAGCAGTTCTTC. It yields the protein CASSEPSGRMGDEQFF.